The entry below gives a single T cell receptor (beta chain) sequence along with its context. Time point: baseline pretreatment blood. As to treatment: 15 Gy SBRT to primary tumor, nephrectomy 4 weeks later. V was pared by 5 bases and J by 2 bases, with 11 bases between. Per the germline V gene, CDR1 is LNHDA and CDR2 is SQIVND (reference sequence). This CDR3 has 14 residues. This record comes from a study of radiation and T cells in renal cell carcinoma. Method: immunoSEQ multiplex PCR; TCRdb's copy keeps in-frame clones and lacks some. The data show about 59,000 clones, roughly three quarters seen once.

V is TRBV19 and J is TRBJ2-3; tentative D call: TRBD2 (6 bases). The clonotype originates from a man aged 55 to 69 with renal cell carcinoma. Sequencing used blood, obtained from a patient whose treatment included radiotherapy and nephrectomy. The CDR3 bases are TGTGCCAGTAGTCCTCGGGGGTCCACAGATACGCAGTATTTT. Its translation is CASSPRGSTDTQYF.